The rows below give T cell receptor beta chains drawn from one sample of a study of identical twins. Via MiXCR, TCRdb re-called the 5' RACE reads, giving one row per CDR3 protein. The sample includes approximately 590,000 distinct CDR3 sequences, roughly 9.9% of them seen just once. These same data were also listed under a study on yellow fever vaccine responses in identical twins.

The sequenced sample was PBMCs. These receptor sequences come from a young woman in good health. Each CDR3 is given without its conserved first and last residue.

>TRBJ2-7|TRBV7-8
ASSFSASSGKNYEQY
>TRBJ2-7|TRBV28
ASRPSGSTYEQY
>TRBJ2-7|TRBV7-7
ASSLGDWDEQY
>TRBJ2-7|TRBV7-9
ASSYRGGGLREQY
>TRBJ2-1|TRBV11-2
ASSGSAFNEQF
>TRBJ2-2|TRBV28
ASSSLLAPLPGELF
>TRBJ2-5|TRBV28
ASSPPTPARTQY
>TRBJ2-1|TRBV3-1
ASSPLGGEQF
>TRBJ2-3|TRBV11-2
ASSQGSSGRGADTQY
>TRBJ2-7|TRBV29-1
SVEEVGGVGGEQY
>TRBJ2-7|TRBV2
AGQQGDHSYEQY
>TRBJ2-1|TRBV12-3/TRBV12-4
ASSFKQGQNNEQF
>TRBJ2-1|TRBV6-5
ASSLVASERSYNEQF
>TRBJ2-3|TRBV29-1
SVVDPVSTDTQY
>TRBJ2-3|TRBV28
ASSLSTLAGGSTDTQY
>TRBJ2-7|TRBV12-3/TRBV12-4
ASSPLAGFYEQY
>TRBJ2-7|TRBV30
ACPRVLAGTYEQY
>TRBJ2-7|TRBV29-1
SVASVYEQY
>TRBJ2-7|TRBV29-1
SVHTTGNEQY
>TRBJ2-3|TRBV29-1
SVDGHGSTDTQY
>TRBJ2-5|TRBV5-1
ASSSRGGREETQY
>TRBJ2-1|TRBV6-5
ASSYGGGGAYEQF
>TRBJ2-1|TRBV29-1
SALGGGEQF
>TRBJ2-1|TRBV19
ASNHRSEQF